The rows below give T cell receptor beta chains drawn from one sample of a study of CD8 T cells in Susac syndrome. TCRdb called the immunoSEQ multiplex PCR reads again in MiXCR, with one record for every CDR3 protein. The sample carries about 240,000 distinct CDR3 sequences, 90% to 96% recorded once. Sequencing input: CD4+ T cells from PBMCs. The receptors were gathered from a human donor with Susac syndrome. CDR3s leave out the opening cysteine and the closing phenylalanine or tryptophan.

J gene | V gene | CDR3 protein
TRBJ2-5 | TRBV20-1 | SARELKETTGETQY
TRBJ2-3 | TRBV30 | AWSGSSDTQY
TRBJ1-2 | TRBV30 | AWSYGGPYGYT
TRBJ2-7 | TRBV20-1 | SARMRGLAGGRRSYEQY
TRBJ2-1 | TRBV15 | ATSRVQGNEQF
TRBJ1-3 | TRBV9 | ASSKTHGLLNTIY
TRBJ2-1 | TRBV12-3/TRBV12-4 | ASSLRRDRYNEQF
TRBJ2-5 | TRBV20-1 | SARGQGLPGTQY
TRBJ1-1 | TRBV27 | ASSLWGGTITEAF
TRBJ2-7 | TRBV30 | AWSGGRVTYEQY
TRBJ2-5 | TRBV18 | ASSPNGETQY
TRBJ1-1 | TRBV28 | ATKTVNTEAF
TRBJ1-5 | TRBV5-1 | ASSLAPSGNQPQH
TRBJ2-6 | TRBV30 | AWRGQTSGANVLT
TRBJ1-1 | TRBV6-1 | ASPGQLNTEAF
TRBJ2-3 | TRBV28 | ASSLTGDDTQY
TRBJ2-1 | TRBV12-3/TRBV12-4 | ASSLGTGYGEQF
TRBJ2-1 | TRBV30 | AWSHQGDEQF
TRBJ2-7 | TRBV4-1 | ASSQEPHLGKFYEQY
TRBJ2-2 | TRBV30 | AWSVATGDTGELF
TRBJ2-7 | TRBV9 | ASSVDVWASGTGEQY
TRBJ2-4 | TRBV14 | ATLAWVKNIQY
TRBJ1-1 | TRBV30 | AWDRTGNTEAF
TRBJ2-7 | TRBV29-1 | SVSGLKASYEQY
TRBJ1-5 | TRBV5-6 | ASSPGIDQPQH
TRBJ1-2 | TRBV7-3 | ASSSQGRSYT
TRBJ2-7 | TRBV9 | ASSVAFGYEQY
TRBJ1-4 | TRBV15 | ATSRDRINEKLF
TRBJ1-1 | TRBV12-3/TRBV12-4 | ASRPMTGGRTEAF
TRBJ1-5 | TRBV20-1 | SARDTGYFQPQH